The 14 T cell receptor beta chains listed next were all sequenced from one sample in a study of blood T cell repertoires in COVID-19. Sequenced by immunoSEQ multiplex PCR; TCRdb stores in-frame clones only, minus some. Here the sample spans about 28,000 clones, 60% to 80% being singletons. The sequenced material came from peripheral blood. Receptor source: a boy aged 2-15 years with active or convalescent COVID-19.

The chain couples TRBV24-1 to TRBJ2-7; D may be TRBD1 (5 bases). The germline V gene has CDR1 KGHDR and CDR2 SFDVKD. V lost 4 bases and J lost 4, with 25 bases in between. The CDR3 is 18 amino acids. The CDR3 region has the DNA TGTGCCACCAGTGAGAATACTGGGCAGGGCTTTAATCGTTACGAGCAGTACGTC. Its protein product is CATSENTGQGFNRYEQYV.

CDR3 coding DNA: TGCAGCGTAGAACTTCCCGCAGCAGGTCTAGCCAAAAACATTCAGTACTTC. Its protein product is CSVELPAAGLAKNIQYF. This sequence joins TRBV29-1 and TRBJ2-4, with D uncertain. This CDR3 contains 17 residues. CDR1 SQVTM and CDR2 ANQGSEA come from the germline V gene. Trimming cost V 6 bases and J 0 bases, with 21 bases left between them.

V usage is TRBV15 and J usage is TRBJ1-1; D is undetermined. CDR3 length: 13 residues. V lost 1 base, J lost 7 bases, and 10 bases lay in between. The germline V gene has CDR1 LNHNV and CDR2 YYDKDF (reference sequence). The CDR3 reads CATSRALRFEAFF. CDR3 coding DNA: TGTGCCACCAGCAGAGCGCTCAGGTTTGAAGCTTTCTTT.

This chain uses TRBV9 with TRBJ2-2; 12 bases line up with TRBD2. The V gene's germline CDR1 is SGDLS and CDR2 YYNGEE. This CDR3 has 20 residues. The V and J ends lost 4 bases and 0 bases, in that order; junction bases with no gene match: 13. CDR3 DNA: TGTGCCAGCAGCTCCTATCCCGGGACTAGCGGGCGTGCGAACACCGGGGAGCTGTTTTTT. Amino acid sequence: CASSSYPGTSGRANTGELFF.

There are a few counts of this clone. The chain combines TRBV9 with TRBJ2-5, with TRBD1 matching 9 bases. The CDR3 runs to 16 residues. J lost 5 bases, V lost 3 bases, and 11 bases had no gene match. Germline V gives CDR1 SGDLS, CDR2 YYNGEE. The chain's CDR3 is CASSAALTGGRETQYF. CDR3 nucleotide sequence: TGTGCCAGCAGCGCCGCCTTGACAGGGGGGAGGGAGACCCAGTACTTC.

This clone was observed at least ten times. The chain links TRBV5-1 to TRBJ2-5; TRBD1 might be the D (5 bases). In germline, CDR1 is SGHRS, CDR2 YFSETQ. This CDR3 is 15 amino acids long. The V and J ends lost 0 bases and 5 bases respectively, with 14 bases between them. In nucleotides, the CDR3 is TGCGCCAGCAGCTTGGGGTCCAGGGCGGAGGAGACCCAGTACTTC. It yields the protein CASSLGSRAEETQYF.

The chain uses TRBV2 and TRBJ2-7, with TRBD1 matching 8 bases. Unmatched junction bases numbered 11, after V lost 7 bases and J lost 9 bases. Looked up from germline, CDR1 is SNHLY and CDR2 is FYNNEI. The CDR3 runs to 13 residues. The chain's CDR3 is CASNQDRATGQYF. The CDR3, as DNA: TGTGCCAGCAACCAGGACAGGGCGACTGGGCAGTACTTC.

The V call is TRBV11-3, the J call TRBJ2-2, with 7 bases aligning to TRBD1. Germline lookup yields CDR1 SGHNT and CDR2 YENEEA. The CDR3 totals 14 residues. With V trimmed by 4 bases and J by 6 bases, 5 bases remained unmatched. CDR3 protein: CASSSDTGAGELFF. For the CDR3, the DNA is TGTGCCAGCAGCTCGGACACAGGGGCCGGGGAGCTGTTTTTT.

This clone occurred a few times. V gene TRBV15 combines with J gene TRBJ2-7; 9 bases line up with TRBD1. CDR1 is LNHNV, CDR2 YYDKDF, per germline (reference sequence). This CDR3 contains 14 residues. The V and J ends lost 2 bases and 5 bases, in that order; junction bases with no gene match: 4. CDR3 amino acids: CATSRIRTGDEQYF. CDR3 DNA sequence: TGTGCCACCAGCAGAATTCGGACAGGGGACGAGCAGTACTTC. The full variable domain, completed using reference TRBV15 and TRBJ2-7, is DAMVIQNPRYQVTQFGKPVTLSCSQTLNHNVMYWYQQKSSQAPKLLFHYYDKDFNNEADTPDNFQSRRPNTSFCFLDIRSPGLGDTAMYLCATSRIRTGDEQYFGPGTRLTVT.

This clone was counted a few times. The rearrangement joins TRBV30 to TRBJ1-6, with TRBD1 as a possible D gene (5 bases). Germline V gene sequence: CDR1 GTSNPN, CDR2 SVGIG (reference sequence). Trimming shortened V by 1 base and J by 9 bases, and 16 bases separated the two germline ends. The length of the CDR3 is 15 residues. The CDR3 loop reads CAWSGIDRHTSPLHF. The CDR3 coding sequence is TGTGCCTGGAGTGGAATCGACAGACATACTTCACCCCTCCACTTT. The full variable domain, completed using reference TRBV30 and TRBJ1-6, is SQTIHQWPATLVQPVGSPLSLECTVEGTSNPNLYWYRQAAGRGLQLLFYSVGIGQISSEVPQNLSASRPQDRQFILSSKKLLLSDSGFYLCAWSGIDRHTSPLHFGNGTRLTVT.

The chain uses TRBV28 and TRBJ1-5; TRBD1 matches 7 bases. J lost 5 bases, V lost 7 bases, and 11 bases had no gene match. This CDR3 region has 15 residues. Germline CDR1 is MDHEN and CDR2 is SYDVKM. The CDR3 reads CASKRPGTDYQPQHF. CDR3 sequence (DNA): TGTGCCAGCAAAAGGCCCGGGACAGATTATCAGCCCCAGCATTTT.

Written as DNA, the CDR3 is TGCGCCAGCAAGTCAGGGTTGAACACTGAAGCTTTCTTT. Its translation: CASKSGLNTEAFF. The V call is TRBV10-1, the J call TRBJ1-1, with TRBD1 as a possible D gene (5 bases). The V gene lost 7 bases and the J gene lost 0 bases, with 9 bases spanning the gap. The germline V gene encodes CDR1 WNHNN and CDR2 SYGVQD (reference sequence). The CDR3 spans 13 residues.

The chain links TRBV19 to TRBJ1-5, with D possibly matching TRBD1 (6 bases). The CDR3 sequence is 14 residues long. Germline V gene lookup returns CDR1 LNHDA and CDR2 SQIVND (reference sequence). Trimming left V 10 bases short and J 5 bases short, with 18 bases between. CDR3 residues: CATRTTGADQPQHF. The CDR3 region has the DNA TGTGCCACCAGAACGACAGGAGCCGATCAGCCCCAGCATTTT.

V and J are TRBV6-5 and TRBJ1-6; D not certain. The germline V and J ends were trimmed by 6 bases and 5 bases, with 14 bases remaining between them. The CDR3 spans 15 residues. Germline assignment: CDR1 MNHEY and CDR2 SVGAGI. CDR3 amino acids: CASSDLVADNSPLHF. The CDR3 region has the DNA TGTGCCAGCAGCGACTTGGTGGCGGATAATTCACCCCTCCACTTT.